Listed below are T cell receptor beta chains from one sample, sequenced in a study of tumor-infiltrating lymphocytes in localized non-small cell lung cancer. The data were produced by immunoSEQ multiplex PCR, yet TCRdb's version contains in-frame clones alone and is incomplete. Of about 3,800 clones listed, 60% to 70% were seen once; the top ten hold 15%. Sequencing was carried out using uninvolved lung tissue not adjacent to the tumor. Receptors were obtained from a human donor with non-small cell lung cancer. Each CDR3 is given with its conserved first and last residue. The order of the fields is J gene, clone size, D gene, V gene, CDR3 protein, CDR3 DNA. A D gene is named only where the DNA matches it firmly. Not every row has a clone size; where given, it reads once, few, many or a size class.

>TRBJ2-7|.|TRBD1|TRBV14
CASSQVHRGEQYF
TGTGCCAGCAGCCAAGTTCACAGGGGAGAGCAGTACTTC
>TRBJ2-5|.|.|TRBV5-1
CASRTQGTGQETQYF
TGCGCCAGCAGGACCCAGGGGACGGGCCAAGAGACCCAGTACTTC
>TRBJ2-5|.|.|TRBV28
CASSLGRQGTQYF
TGTGCCAGCAGTTTAGGCCGCCAAGGGACCCAGTACTTC
>TRBJ2-7|few|TRBD1|TRBV5-5
CASSFLRDSSYEQYF
TGTGCCAGCAGCTTTCTCCGGGACAGCTCCTACGAGCAGTACTTC
>TRBJ2-1|few|TRBD2|TRBV7-9
CASSRTSGAYNEQFF
TGTGCCAGCAGCCGGACTAGCGGAGCCTACAATGAGCAGTTCTTC
>TRBJ2-2|medium-sized|.|TRBV2
CASSVGSGELFF
TGTGCCAGCAGTGTTGGTTCCGGGGAGCTGTTTTTT
>TRBJ1-1|.|.|TRBV6-1
CASVQGNTEAFF
TGTGCCAGTGTACAGGGGAACACTGAAGCTTTCTTT
>TRBJ2-7|.|.|TRBV7-7
CASSLAERTPFTF
TGTGCTAGCAGCTTAGCGGAGCGGACTCCGTTTACCTTC
>TRBJ1-6|.|TRBD1|TRBV18
CASSPPGQPNSPLHF
TGTGCCAGCTCACCACCGGGACAGCCAAATTCACCCCTCCACTTT
>TRBJ2-3|.|.|TRBV7-8
CASSLEGPWGGPIGDSDTQYF
TGTGCCAGCAGCTTAGAGGGTCCCTGGGGGGGGCCCATAGGGGATTCAGATACGCAGTATTTT
>TRBJ2-3|few|.|TRBV9
CASSALTASTDTQYF
TGTGCCAGCAGCGCCCTCACGGCTAGCACAGATACGCAGTATTTT
>TRBJ2-1|.|.|TRBV4-2
CASSQEGRSYNEQFF
TGTGCCAGCAGCCAAGAGGGTAGATCCTACAATGAGCAGTTCTTC
>TRBJ1-5|.|.|TRBV21-1
CASSKGRKTDRVWQPQHF
TGTGCCAGCAGCAAAGGGCGAAAAACCGACAGGGTCTGGCAGCCCCAGCATTTT
>TRBJ2-7|few|TRBD1|TRBV4-1
CASSQSPGQGAREQYF
TGCGCCAGCAGCCAATCCCCGGGACAGGGGGCGCGTGAGCAGTACTTC
>TRBJ2-5|.|.|TRBV5-1
CASSPSGYPVQETQYF
TGCGCCAGCAGCCCCTCCGGGTACCCAGTCCAAGAGACCCAGTACTTC
>TRBJ2-3|.|TRBD2|TRBV10-3
CAIAGEVDTQYF
TGTGCCATAGCGGGGGAGGTAGATACGCAGTATTTT
>TRBJ1-4|.|.|TRBV7-9
CASSHGTDNEKLFF
TGTGCCAGCAGCCATGGGACGGACAATGAAAAACTGTTTTTT
>TRBJ2-2|.|.|TRBV7-9
CASSLGWGRTGELFF
TGTGCCAGCAGCTTAGGGTGGGGTCGAACCGGGGAGCTGTTTTTT
>TRBJ2-2|.|TRBD2|TRBV27
CASSLLAGGTGELFF
TGTGCCAGCAGTTTACTAGCGGGAGGTACCGGGGAGCTGTTTTTT
>TRBJ1-1|.|.|TRBV11-2
CASSSRHRDTEAFF
TGTGCCAGCAGCTCCCGTCACAGGGACACTGAAGCTTTCTTT
>TRBJ1-2|.|.|TRBV7-3
CASSFDSGTYGYTF
TGTGCCAGCAGCTTCGATTCAGGGACCTATGGCTACACCTTC
>TRBJ2-1|.|TRBD1|TRBV4-2
CASSQGDRRPGEQFF
TGTGCCAGCAGCCAAGGGGACAGGCGGCCTGGTGAGCAGTTCTTC
>TRBJ2-3|.|TRBD1|TRBV19
CARGTVTDTQYF
TGTGCCAGGGGGACAGTCACAGATACGCAGTATTTT
>TRBJ1-1|few|.|TRBV27
CASRASSTEAFF
TGTGCCAGCAGGGCCTCGTCCACTGAAGCTTTCTTT
>TRBJ2-7|.|.|TRBV27
CASRGAGLIYEQYF
TGTGCCAGCAGAGGTGCAGGGTTGATATACGAGCAGTACTTC
>TRBJ1-1|.|.|TRBV28
CASSLRKFNTEAFF
TGTGCCAGCAGTTTGCGCAAGTTCAACACTGAAGCTTTCTTT
>TRBJ2-7|few|.|TRBV7-8
CASSLGGFTASYEQYF
TGTGCCAGCAGCTTAGGAGGTTTTACAGCCTCCTACGAGCAGTACTTC
>TRBJ1-2|few|TRBD1|TRBV27
CASSLYGQGSRYGYTF
TGTGCCAGCAGTTTATACGGACAGGGGAGCCGTTATGGCTACACCTTC
>TRBJ2-7|.|TRBD2|TRBV5-1
CASSTLSGSNIYEQYF
TGCGCCAGCAGCACCCTTAGCGGGAGCAATATCTACGAGCAGTACTTC
>TRBJ1-1|once|.|TRBV19
CASSTLGHTEAFF
TGTGCCAGTAGTACCCTGGGACACACTGAAGCTTTCTTT
>TRBJ2-5|.|TRBD1|TRBV30
CAWSPPGQRAQYF
TGTGCCTGGAGCCCACCGGGACAGAGGGCCCAGTACTTC
>TRBJ2-3|.|TRBD1|TRBV6-5
CASSVQGQGTDTQYF
TGTGCCAGCAGTGTCCAAGGACAGGGGACAGATACGCAGTATTTT
>TRBJ1-5|.|.|TRBV10-3
CAISDWDGNQPQHF
TGTGCCATCAGTGACTGGGACGGCAATCAGCCCCAGCATTTT
>TRBJ2-4|.|TRBD2|TRBV7-2
CASSPNSGGLNIQYF
TGTGCCAGCAGCCCGAATAGCGGGGGGTTGAACATTCAGTACTTC
>TRBJ2-5|.|TRBD1|TRBV9
CASSVGTGRGETQYF
TGTGCCAGCAGCGTCGGGACAGGGAGGGGGGAGACCCAGTACTTC
>TRBJ2-7|.|TRBD2|TRBV29-1
CSVESPGRGGYEQYF
TGCAGCGTTGAATCCCCCGGGAGGGGAGGGTACGAGCAGTACTTC
>TRBJ2-5|.|TRBD2|TRBV30
CAWAGLASETQYF
TGTGCCTGGGCCGGACTAGCGTCAGAGACCCAGTACTTC
>TRBJ2-7|.|TRBD1|TRBV6-5
CASRDTGTGREQYF
TGTGCCAGCAGAGATACCGGGACAGGGCGGGAGCAGTACTTC
>TRBJ2-3|.|.|TRBV25-1
CASGPPGYTQYF
TGTGCCAGCGGGCCACCCGGATATACGCAGTATTTT
>TRBJ2-3|.|.|TRBV14
CASSQGGRRGTDTQYF
TGTGCCAGCAGCCAAGGCGGCCGCCGGGGCACAGATACGCAGTATTTT
>TRBJ1-1|.|.|TRBV10-3
CAISELGNTEAFF
TGTGCCATCAGTGAGTTAGGGAACACTGAAGCTTTCTTT
>TRBJ2-3|once|.|TRBV19
CASSMGTDTQYF
TGTGCCAGTAGTATGGGAACAGATACGCAGTATTTT
>TRBJ2-7|.|TRBD1|TRBV18
CASSPFRDSLPYEQYF
TGTGCCAGCTCACCATTCCGGGACAGCCTCCCCTACGAGCAGTACTTC
>TRBJ1-4|.|TRBD1|TRBV2
CASSDGTGANEKLFF
TGTGCCAGCAGCGACGGGACAGGGGCTAATGAAAAACTGTTTTTT
>TRBJ1-1|.|.|TRBV6-5
CASSSRSVAFF
TGTGCCAGCAGTTCGAGGTCGGTAGCTTTCTTT
>TRBJ2-3|medium-sized|.|TRBV2
CASSSTSTDTQYF
TGTGCCAGCAGTTCTACTAGCACAGATACGCAGTATTTT
>TRBJ2-3|few|.|TRBV2
CASSASATDTQYF
TGTGCCAGCAGTGCCTCGGCGACAGATACGCAGTATTTT
>TRBJ2-3|.|TRBD2|TRBV5-4
CASSVGTSGRGTDTQYF
TGTGCCAGCAGCGTCGGGACTAGCGGGAGAGGCACAGATACGCAGTATTTT
>TRBJ2-5|.|.|TRBV28
CASSLRGAQYF
TGTGCCAGCAGTTTAAGGGGAGCCCAGTACTTC
>TRBJ2-3|.|.|TRBV6-1
CASSEEAFTNTQYF
TGTGCCAGCAGTGAAGAGGCCTTCACAAATACGCAGTATTTT
>TRBJ2-3|.|TRBD2|TRBV27
CASSLWGGGTTDTQYF
TGTGCCAGCAGTCTTTGGGGGGGAGGGACCACAGATACGCAGTATTTT
>TRBJ2-7|.|TRBD1|TRBV29-1
CSVGTGGEQYF
TGCAGCGTTGGGACAGGGGGGGAGCAGTACTTC
>TRBJ2-7|few|.|TRBV25-1
CASRSGNFYEQYF
TGTGCCAGCCGTAGCGGCAACTTCTACGAGCAGTACTTC
>TRBJ2-5|.|.|TRBV6-1
CASSEGTKETQYF
TGTGCCAGCAGTGAAGGCACCAAAGAGACCCAGTACTTC
>TRBJ1-1|.|.|TRBV11-2
CASPRWAHMNTEAFF
TGTGCCAGCCCACGCTGGGCACACATGAACACTGAAGCTTTCTTT
>TRBJ2-4|.|.|TRBV5-1
CASSLGQLLAKNIQYF
TGCGCCAGCAGCTTGGGGCAGTTGCTAGCCAAAAACATTCAGTACTTC